This TCR beta chain derives from a study of blood T cell repertoires in COVID-19. Overall study context: The samples span acute and convalescent COVID-19 from the United States, Italy and Spain. The analysed material was cDNA or gDNA that came from T cells, B-cell-depleted T cells, or PBMCs.

The germline V gene has CDR1 MDHEN and CDR2 SYDVKM. V shed 5 bases and J shed 0 bases, with 10 bases lying between them. This CDR3 has 14 residues. As handled by the study authors: Amplified reference gene primers provided the basis for estimating nucleated cell counts. Clones were sequenced by immunoSEQ multiplex PCR, and TCRdb holds only the in-frame ones, with some missing. D and trimming were read from the DNA, whereas the V and J calls and clone size are those reported in that table. This table holds around 9,500 clones, about 81% found once. The sequence was collected from a man aged 55 to 70 with active COVID-19. The rearrangement uses TRBV28 and TRBJ1-1, with D possibly matching TRBD1 (5 bases). Material: peripheral blood. CDR3 DNA sequence: TGTGCCAGCAGTCCTGGGGCCCTGAACACTGAAGCTTTCTTT. This sequence encodes CASSPGALNTEAFF.